The clone carrying this T cell receptor beta chain was seen a single time. Its antigen is as yet unknown. The CDR3 spans 14 residues. Deletions cut 1 base from V and 3 bases from J, with 10 bases between. Germline lookup yields CDR1 DFQATT and CDR2 SNEGSKA (reference sequence). The data were taken from a study of identical twins. Study-wide points: Fewer insertions were carried by abundant cord blood beta clonotypes, but none was seen in memory repertoires. The study found excess low generation probability among twin-shared out-of-frame alpha sequences.

From the 5' RACE reads, TCRdb called clonotypes with MiXCR, one entry per CDR3 protein. This table has about 520,000 distinct CDR3 sequences, around 20% appearing once. This sample was shared with a second study, whose subject was T cells expressing NK-cell markers. That study reports: One observes that, in a handful of donors, these clonotypes were also the leading ones within the CD3+CD56-NKG2C+ fraction.

The sample comprised CD4+ T cells sorted from blood. The receptor was isolated from a woman younger than 35 in good health. The genes are TRBV20-1 and TRBJ1-5; D remains unclear. The CDR3 bases are TGCAGTGCTAGAGGTGGGGTTTCCAATCAGCCCCAGCATTTT. Residues: CSARGGVSNQPQHF.